The clone carrying this T cell receptor (beta chain) appeared a single time. The junction had 7 bases not matched to a gene; V was cut back by 6 bases and J by 5 bases. CDR1 is KGHSH, CDR2 LQKENI, per germline. The CDR3 extends over 14 amino acids. Authors' data handling: Amplification of reference gene primers provided the estimated nucleated cell counts. Libraries were prepared by immunoSEQ multiplex PCR; TCRdb keeps only in-frame clonotypes and omits some of them. That table supplies the V and J calls and clone size; D and trimming were determined from the DNA. In the table there are approximately 61,000 clones, 60% to 80% of which are singletons. This entry belongs to a study of blood T cell repertoires in COVID-19. At the level of the study: The origin of the acute and convalescent COVID-19 samples was the United States, Italy and Spain. Nucleic acid was either cDNA or gDNA, and it came from T cells, B-cell-depleted T cells, or PBMCs.

The material sequenced was peripheral blood. V is TRBV18 and J is TRBJ1-1; the match to TRBD1 covers 9 bases. This sequence originates from an elderly man with active or convalescent COVID-19. DNA of the CDR3: TGTGCCAGCTCCCCCGGGACAGGGCTTACTGAAGCTTTCTTT. Its protein is CASSPGTGLTEAFF. The whole variable domain, remainder taken from reference TRBV18 and TRBJ1-1, is NAGVMQNPRHLVRRRGQEARLRCSPMKGHSHVYWYRQLPEEGLKFMVYLQKENIIDESGMPKERFSAEFPKEGPSILRIQQVVRGDSAAYFCASSPGTGLTEAFFGQGTRLTVV.